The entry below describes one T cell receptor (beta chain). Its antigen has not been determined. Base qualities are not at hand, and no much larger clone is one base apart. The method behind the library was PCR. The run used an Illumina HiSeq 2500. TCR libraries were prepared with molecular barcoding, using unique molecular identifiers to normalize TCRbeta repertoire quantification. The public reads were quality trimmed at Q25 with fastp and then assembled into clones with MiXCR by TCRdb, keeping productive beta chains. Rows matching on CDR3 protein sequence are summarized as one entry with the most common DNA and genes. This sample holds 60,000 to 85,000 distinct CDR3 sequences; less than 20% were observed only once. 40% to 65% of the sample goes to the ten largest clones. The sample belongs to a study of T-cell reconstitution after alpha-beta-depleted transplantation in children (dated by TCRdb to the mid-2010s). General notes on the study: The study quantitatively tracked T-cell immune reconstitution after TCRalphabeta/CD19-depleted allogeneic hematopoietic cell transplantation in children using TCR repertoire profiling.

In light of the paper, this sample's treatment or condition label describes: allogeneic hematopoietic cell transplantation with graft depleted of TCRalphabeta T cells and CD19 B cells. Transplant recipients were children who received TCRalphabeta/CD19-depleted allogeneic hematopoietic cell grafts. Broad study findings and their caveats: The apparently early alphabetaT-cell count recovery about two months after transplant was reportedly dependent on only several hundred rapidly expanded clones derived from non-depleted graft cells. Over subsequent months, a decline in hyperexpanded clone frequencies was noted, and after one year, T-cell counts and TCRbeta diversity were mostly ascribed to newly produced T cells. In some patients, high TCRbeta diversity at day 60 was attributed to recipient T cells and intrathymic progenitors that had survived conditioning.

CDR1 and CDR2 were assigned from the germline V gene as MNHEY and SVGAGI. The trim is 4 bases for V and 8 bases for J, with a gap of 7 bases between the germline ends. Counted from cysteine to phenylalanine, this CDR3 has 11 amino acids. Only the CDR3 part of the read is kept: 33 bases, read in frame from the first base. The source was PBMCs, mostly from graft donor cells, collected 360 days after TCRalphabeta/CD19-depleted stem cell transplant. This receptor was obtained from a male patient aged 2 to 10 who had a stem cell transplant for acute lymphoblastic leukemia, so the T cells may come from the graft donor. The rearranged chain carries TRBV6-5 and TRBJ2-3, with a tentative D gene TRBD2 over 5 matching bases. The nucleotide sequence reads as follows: TGTGCCAGCAGTTCTGAGGGTACGCAGTATTTT. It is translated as CASSSEGTQYF.